This TCR beta chain was documented in a study of cytomegalovirus exposure and HLA in healthy donors. Whole-study results and caveats: After further analysis at a later stage, some 15,000 TCR beta sequences were associated with HLA alleles at 0.05 false discovery rate.

J lost 8 bases, V lost 6 bases, and 15 bases had no gene match. The CDR3 sequence is 15 residues long. Germline V gives CDR1 SGDLS, CDR2 YYNGEE. This clone has only a few counts. Its antigen is as yet unknown. Vbeta (60) and Jbeta (13) primers were used in the PCR. TCRdb's copy holds only in-frame clones and misses some; the assay was immunoSEQ multiplex PCR. Of 150,000 to 200,000 clones detected, 76% appear once; the ten largest clones hold less than 2.5%. Material: PBMCs. The chain carries TRBV9 and TRBJ2-3, with 7 positions matching TRBD2. The clonotype comes from a woman in her 30s in good health and CMV-seropositive. The CDR3 region is CASTPGGGQSGTQYF. CDR3 nucleotides: TGTGCCAGCACCCCTGGGGGGGGTCAGTCGGGTACGCAGTATTTT.